Sequencing of this T cell receptor beta chain was carried out in a study of shared clonotypes between healthy human individuals. Several immunoSEQ 96-well plates shared each subset's DNA, each plate a replicate. Tens of thousands of T cell genomes, or approximately 270 ng DNA, went into replicate PCRs of unsorted PBMC. Produced via immunoSEQ multiplex PCR; TCRdb's table is partial and in-frame only. In the table there are around 500,000 clones, 76% of which are singletons. CDR1 GTSNPN and CDR2 SVGIG come from the germline V gene (reference sequence). There are 15 residues in the CDR3. Unmatched junction bases numbered 8, after V lost 3 bases and J lost 2 bases.

The sample taken for sequencing was PBMCs. The sequence was obtained from a woman in her thirties or forties in good health. Some clones in this sample may be carry-over from other donors' samples. V and J are TRBV30 and TRBJ2-7; 9 bases agree with TRBD1. Here the CDR3 DNA reads TGTGCCTGGAGCTACAGGGGGCCCCAAGCCTACGAGCAGTACTTC. Its translation is CAWSYRGPQAYEQYF.